This TCR beta chain was identified in a study of radiation and T cells in renal cell carcinoma. Whole-study findings and limits: In nephrectomy-only tumors, top 100 clonotypes averaged approximately 40%, versus around 54% irradiated. Dominant CDR3 motifs occupied more repertoire in irradiated than control tumors.

Germline-derived CDR1 and CDR2 are SGHRS and YFSETQ. The CDR3 has 16 residues. Trimming shortened V by 0 bases and J by 0 bases, and 10 bases separated the two germline ends. Of note for this clone: Its antigen is currently unknown.

Sequenced by immunoSEQ multiplex PCR; TCRdb stores in-frame clones only, minus some. There are around 23,000 clones in the sample; more than 50% occur only once, and roughly 21% lies in the top ten. Treatment of the sample: treatment-naive control, cytoreductive nephrectomy. Control samples are tumors resected by cytoreductive nephrectomy without prior radiation. This clonotype was sampled from a human donor with renal cell carcinoma. V and J are TRBV5-1 and TRBJ1-3, with no clear D. Source: tumor tissue, taken from a patient whose treatment was nephrectomy without radiotherapy. CDR3 sequence: CASSLVTSSSGNTIYF. DNA for the CDR3: TGCGCCAGCAGCTTGGTGACTTCTTCCTCTGGAAACACCATATATTTT.